This TCR beta chain was captured in a study of blood T cell repertoires in COVID-19. Study as a whole: Samples taken during acute and convalescent COVID-19 were collected in the United States, Italy and Spain. T cells, B-cell-depleted T cells, or PBMCs provided the cDNA or gDNA that served as material.

Trimming cost V 10 bases and J 4 bases; bases outside gene matches: 7. Germline-derived CDR1 and CDR2 are MNHEY and SMNVEV (reference sequence). CDR3 size: 13 residues. As processed by the authors: Nucleated cell number was recorded as an estimate derived from reference gene primer amplification. The method was immunoSEQ multiplex PCR; TCRdb's version includes in-frame clones alone and lacks a portion of them. The V and J calls and the clone size are those of that table, but D and trimming were determined from the DNA. In the table there are about 140,000 clones, 82% of which are singletons. The chain joins TRBV27 to TRBJ2-1, with 7 bases aligning to TRBD1. The TCR comes from a woman older than 75 with acute or convalescent COVID-19. The sample consisted of peripheral blood. CDR3 region: CATRDRTYNEQFF. For the CDR3, the DNA is TGTGCCACCCGGGACAGAACATACAATGAGCAGTTCTTC.